A single T cell receptor (beta chain) is shown here with its context. A sort by CD45RO/CCR7/CD25/CD127/CD95/CD27 yielded CD4+ naive, central memory, regulatory and stem cell-like memory cells. All sorted populations exceeded 95% purity. This record belongs to a study of beta chain features in type 1 diabetes. The entirety of the isolated RNA underwent reverse transcription, so expressed TCRB transcripts were sequenced. Clones were sequenced by immunoSEQ multiplex PCR, and TCRdb holds only the in-frame ones, with some missing. The sample gives about 150,000 clones, about 7.3% of which show up once; nearly 0.65% is in the top ten. The V gene's germline CDR1 is SGHRS and CDR2 YFSETQ. The CDR3 is made up of 14 amino acids. V shed 4 bases and J shed 2 bases, with 13 bases lying between them.

This clonotype originated in a man aged 18 to 29 in good health. The sample comprised central memory CD4+ T cells from blood. The V gene is TRBV5-1, the J gene TRBJ2-7; a weak D match, TRBD1 (5 bases). The CDR3, as DNA: TGCGCCAGCAGCCCATATACAGGCGCCTACGAGCAGTACTTC. Its translation: CASSPYTGAYEQYF.